One sample yielded the 10 T cell receptor beta chains listed below, sequenced in a study of T cell responses to AZD1222 COVID-19 vaccine. The data were produced by immunoSEQ multiplex PCR, yet TCRdb's version contains in-frame clones alone and is incomplete. The table has some 64,000 clones, about 90% seen once. This sample comprised peripheral blood, obtained 28 days after the second dose of the MenACWY control vaccine. These receptors originate from an adult who received the MenACWY meningococcal vaccine as a control.

The chain employs TRBV19 and TRBJ1-2, with 7 bases lining up with TRBD1. The germline CDR1 and CDR2 sequences are LNHDA and SQIVND (reference sequence). The junction had 10 bases not matched to a gene; V was cut back by 7 bases and J by 2 bases. The CDR3 is made up of 15 amino acids. The CDR3 region is CASKVRRGPNYGYTF. The DNA for the CDR3 is TGTGCCAGTAAGGTGAGAAGGGGGCCCAACTATGGCTACACCTTC.

The J gene is TRBJ2-1, the V gene TRBV3-1 (or the pseudogene TRBV3-2); D perhaps matches TRBD2 (5 bases). The germline V gene has CDR1 LGHDT and CDR2 YNNKEL (reference sequence). V lost 5 bases and J lost 5, with 10 bases in between. CDR3 size: 13 residues. The CDR3 spells CASSFTGDNEQFF. As DNA, the CDR3 is TGTGCCAGCAGCTTTACCGGGGACAATGAGCAGTTCTTC.

The chain recombines TRBV11-2 with TRBJ1-1; D not resolved. The CDR3 contains 15 residues. V dropped 10 bases and J dropped 0 bases, with 18 bases sitting between them. Per germline, CDR1 SGHAT and CDR2 FQNNGV. The CDR3 DNA follows: TGTGCCACTCGCGCACCGGAGGACCTGAACACTGAAGCTTTCTTT. It translates to CATRAPEDLNTEAFF.

V usage is TRBV3-1 (or the pseudogene TRBV3-2) and J usage is TRBJ1-5; possible D gene TRBD1, 6 bases. The V gene's germline CDR1 is LGHDT and CDR2 YNNKEL (reference sequence). The CDR3 is made up of 15 amino acids. V dropped 5 bases and J dropped 5 bases, with 16 bases sitting between them. The CDR3 coding sequence is TGTGCCAGCAGCTACTCGGGACGGACAGATCAGCCCCAGCATTTT. This encodes CASSYSGRTDQPQHF.

The rearrangement joins TRBV9 to TRBJ2-1; 9 bases align to TRBD2. J was trimmed by 8 bases and V by 3 bases; bases with no gene match: 9. Looked up from germline, CDR1 is SGDLS and CDR2 is YYNGEE. CDR3 size: 15 residues. CDR3 region: CASSEREVLTDEQFF. The CDR3 DNA follows: TGTGCCAGCAGCGAGCGGGAGGTCCTAACGGATGAGCAGTTCTTC.

The chain joins TRBV30 to TRBJ2-3, with unresolved D. Germline CDR1 and CDR2: GTSNPN and SVGIG (reference sequence). The CDR3 sequence is 11 residues long. Trimming cost V 2 bases and J 6 bases, with 6 bases left between them. The CDR3 nucleotides are TGTGCCTGGAGTTACCCGGATACGCAGTATTTT. It is translated as CAWSYPDTQYF.

The chain carries TRBV11-1 and TRBJ2-3; 8 nucleotides line up with TRBD2. Germline trimming cut 5 bases from V and 2 bases from J; bases unmatched to any gene: 9. This CDR3 comprises 16 residues. The germline V gene encodes CDR1 SGHAT and CDR2 FQDESV (reference sequence). The CDR3 region is CASSASLAAATDTQYF. CDR3 nucleotides: TGTGCCAGCAGCGCTTCACTAGCGGCTGCCACAGATACGCAGTATTTT.

This sequence joins TRBV6-5 and TRBJ2-7; a weak D match, TRBD1 (6 bases). Trimming cost V 5 bases and J 0 bases, with 14 bases left between them. There are 15 residues in the CDR3. Germline V gives CDR1 MNHEY, CDR2 SVGAGI. The CDR3 sequence: CASSRRDTYSYEQYF. As DNA, the CDR3 is TGTGCCAGCAGTCGAAGGGACACCTACTCCTACGAGCAGTACTTC.

The chain joins TRBV30 to TRBJ2-2; the match to TRBD2 covers 7 bases. CDR3 length equals 15 residues. The V and J ends lost 4 bases and 4 bases, in that order; junction bases with no gene match: 9. CDR1 and CDR2 from the germline V gene are GTSNPN and SVGIG (reference sequence). This CDR3 reads CAWMLRWGGTGELFF. The CDR3 DNA reads TGTGCCTGGATGCTGAGATGGGGGGGCACCGGGGAGCTGTTTTTT. Full variable domain (rest looked up from reference TRBV30 and TRBJ2-2): SQTIHQWPATLVQPVGSPLSLECTVEGTSNPNLYWYRQAAGRGLQLLFYSVGIGQISSEVPQNLSASRPQDRQFILSSKKLLLSDSGFYLCAWMLRWGGTGELFFGEGSRLTVL.

V usage is TRBV3-1 (or the pseudogene TRBV3-2) and J usage is TRBJ1-2; D call uncertain. The V gene's germline CDR1 is LGHDT and CDR2 YNNKEL (reference sequence). Trimming removed 1 base at V and 5 bases at J, with 8 bases between. This CDR3 is 13 amino acids long. This CDR3 reads CASSQGFSYGYTF. CDR3 bases: TGTGCCAGCAGCCAAGGATTCAGTTATGGCTACACCTTC.